The sample holds a few counts of the clone carrying this T cell receptor (beta chain). No antigen is known for it. This specimen belongs to a study of T-cell reconstitution after alpha-beta-depleted transplantation in children. As it was prepared, the TCRbeta library received unique molecular identifiers. From the PCR reads, TCRdb called clonotypes with MiXCR, one entry per CDR3 protein. This table has 350,000 to 500,000 distinct CDR3 sequences, roughly 44% appearing once. General study findings and limits: After one year, T-cell counts and TCRbeta diversity mostly came from new T cells.

The source was PBMCs, collected before TCRalphabeta/CD19-depleted stem cell transplant. The sequence came from a girl aged 2 to 10 with aplastic anemia, due to receive a stem cell transplant.

CDR3 protein: CASSLAATQGGYTF. The CDR3, as DNA: TGTGCCAGCAGTTTAGCGGCGACCCAGGGTGGCTACACCTTC. This chain uses TRBV12-3 or TRBV12-4 with TRBJ1-2, with D tentatively TRBD1 (5 bases). The germline V and J ends were trimmed by 0 bases and 7 bases, with 12 bases remaining between them. This CDR3 has 14 residues.